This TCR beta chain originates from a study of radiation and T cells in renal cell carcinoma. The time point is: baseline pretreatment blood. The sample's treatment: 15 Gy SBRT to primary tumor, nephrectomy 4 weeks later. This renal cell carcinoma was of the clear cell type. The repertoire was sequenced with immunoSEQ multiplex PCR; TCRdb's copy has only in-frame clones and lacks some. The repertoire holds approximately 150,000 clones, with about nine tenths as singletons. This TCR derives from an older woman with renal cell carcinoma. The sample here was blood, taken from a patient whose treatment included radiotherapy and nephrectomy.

The CDR3, as DNA: TGTGCCACCAGCCCACGGACGGCCCCAGAGACCCAGTACTTC. Amino acid sequence: CATSPRTAPETQYF. V is TRBV15 and J is TRBJ2-5, with D unclear. Germline V gene data show CDR1 as LNHNV and CDR2 as YYDKDF (reference sequence). Trimming took off 5 bases at V and 4 bases at J, with 14 bases between the two ends. The CDR3 loop spans 14 amino acids.